A selection of T cell receptor beta chains follows, all from one sample in a study of blood T cell repertoires in COVID-19. Assay used: immunoSEQ multiplex PCR; TCRdb lists only in-frame clones, some missing. The table shows roughly 410,000 clones, with roughly 90% occurring only once. Sequencing used peripheral blood. The receptors were sampled from a woman in her thirties or forties with COVID-19, enrolled during active disease. CDR3s include the opening cysteine and the closing phenylalanine or tryptophan. D genes are given only for firm matches. Where a row states a size, it is once, few, many or the class of an expanded clone; other rows omit it.

clone size	V gene	J gene	D gene	CDR3 DNA	CDR3 protein
-	TRBV10-3	TRBJ2-1	TRBD2	TGTGCCATCAGGGTAGTAGCGGGAAACAATGAGCAGTTCTTC	CAIRVVAGNNEQFF
-	TRBV7-8	TRBJ1-1	-	TGTGCCAGCAGCTTAAAGTCGGGGAACACTGAAGCTTTCTTT	CASSLKSGNTEAFF
-	TRBV7-2	TRBJ2-7	TRBD2	TGTGCCAGCAGCCTAAGATTCGCGGGAGGGCTCGGCGGCTACGAGCAGTACTTC	CASSLRFAGGLGGYEQYF
-	TRBV6-2/TRBV6-3	TRBJ2-1	TRBD2	TGTGCCAGCAGTTACTCCGGACTAGCGGGGAATGAGCAGTTCTTC	CASSYSGLAGNEQFF
-	TRBV7-3	TRBJ2-1	TRBD2	TGTGCCAGCAGCCGTAGCGGGAGGGCCGAGAATGAGCAGTTCTTC	CASSRSGRAENEQFF
-	TRBV28	TRBJ2-3	-	TGTGCCAGCAGTTTAACCCGGACTGGGGCAGATACGCAGTATTTT	CASSLTRTGADTQYF
many	TRBV2	TRBJ1-6	-	TGTGCCAGCAAGGATCAGGCAGGCTATAATTCACCCCTCCACTTT	CASKDQAGYNSPLHF
-	TRBV28	TRBJ2-5	-	TGTGCCAGCAGTGAGCAGGGGGCGGGAGCCCACCAAGAGACCCAGTACTTC	CASSEQGAGAHQETQYF
once	TRBV6-5	TRBJ1-1	-	TGTGCCAGCAGTTACTGGCGAGGGAACACTGAAGCTTTCTTT	CASSYWRGNTEAFF
-	TRBV18	TRBJ2-4	TRBD2	TGTGCCAGCTCACCCATGACGGGGAGGGAAAAAAACATTCAGTACTTC	CASSPMTGREKNIQYF
-	TRBV7-3	TRBJ2-5	-	TGTGCCAGCAGCTTACTAATTATTGCGGGGCCCGGGGAGACCCAGTACTTC	CASSLLIIAGPGETQYF
-	TRBV28	TRBJ2-5	-	TGTGCCAGCAGTTTAAGTGGCCGAGAGACCCAGTACTTC	CASSLSGRETQYF
once	TRBV18	TRBJ2-5	-	TGTGCCAGCTCAGCGACTAGATCGGGGACCCAGTACTTC	CASSATRSGTQYF
-	TRBV7-9	TRBJ1-6	-	TGTGCCAGCAGCTTAGAGACGGGAAATTCACCCCTCCACTTT	CASSLETGNSPLHF
-	TRBV14	TRBJ2-2	TRBD1	TGTGCCAGCAGCTCCCGGACAGGGACGAACACCGGGGAGCTGTTTTTT	CASSSRTGTNTGELFF
-	TRBV13	TRBJ2-3	-	TGTGCCAGCAGCTCAAATGGACTGTCACACACTAGCACAGATACGCAGTATTTT	CASSSNGLSHTSTDTQYF
-	TRBV7-3	TRBJ2-5	TRBD2	TGTGCCAGCAGCTTAGACGGGAGGAGGGAGACCCAGTACTTC	CASSLDGRRETQYF
-	TRBV14	TRBJ2-3	TRBD2	TGTGCCAGCAGACGCACTAGCGGGATCGGAGCAGATACGCAGTATTTT	CASRRTSGIGADTQYF
-	TRBV18	TRBJ2-2	-	TGTGCCAGCTCGGGTTCGGGGGACACCGGGGAGCTGTTTTTT	CASSGSGDTGELFF
-	TRBV18	TRBJ1-1	TRBD1	TGTGCCAGCTCACCACAACAGGGGGCGGAAGCTTTCTTT	CASSPQQGAEAFF
-	TRBV7-3	TRBJ1-1	-	TGTGCCAGCAGCTCGCTCGGGGGGGTCACTGAAGCTTTCTTT	CASSSLGGVTEAFF
-	TRBV18	TRBJ1-5	TRBD1	TGTGCCAGCTCGTTTACTCAGGGGGCTCAGCCCCAGCATTTT	CASSFTQGAQPQHF
-	TRBV6-5	TRBJ1-6	TRBD1	TGTGCCAGCGGACAGGTCGATAATTCACCCCTCCACTTT	CASGQVDNSPLHF
-	TRBV6-5	TRBJ2-7	-	TGTGCCAGCAGGGACAGTAAACCTACGAGGCAGTACTTC	CASRDSKPTRQYF
-	TRBV4-2	TRBJ1-1	TRBD1	TGTGCCAGCAGCCAGACGTGGGGCACACAGGGGACTGAAGCTTTCTTT	CASSQTWGTQGTEAFF